Below, 20 T cell receptor beta chains from the same sample are listed, as sequenced in a study of T-cell reconstitution after alpha-beta-depleted transplantation in children. The library targeted TCRbeta and was prepared with unique molecular identifiers. TCRdb re-analysed the PCR reads in MiXCR, keeping a single row per CDR3 protein. The data contain some 200,000 distinct CDR3 sequences, 7% to 9% of them singletons. Material: PBMCs, mostly from graft donor cells, obtained 360 days after TCRalphabeta/CD19-depleted stem cell transplant. The receptor set was obtained from a male patient aged 2 to 9 who had a stem cell transplant for acute myeloid leukemia, so the T cells may come from the graft donor.

The J gene is TRBJ2-3, the V gene TRBV5-1, with TRBD2 matching over 11 bases. J gave up 0 bases and V 0 bases, and 3 bases lay outside the gene matches. This CDR3 has 17 amino acids. Germline V gene data show CDR1 as SGHRS and CDR2 as YFSETQ. The CDR3 DNA sequence: TGCGCCAGCAGCTTGGGACTAGCGGGGTTAAGCACAGATACGCAGTATTTT. As protein: CASSLGLAGLSTDTQYF.

This sequence joins TRBV5-5 and TRBJ2-6; D may be TRBD1 or TRBD2 (6 bases each). Looked up from germline, CDR1 is SGHKS and CDR2 is YYEKEE (reference sequence). The CDR3 sequence is 15 residues long. Trimming took off 4 bases at V and 1 base at J, with 9 bases between the two ends. The CDR3 DNA sequence: TGTGCCAGCAGCCGGGGGCCGTCTGGGGCCAACGTCCTGACTTTC. This translates into CASSRGPSGANVLTF.

This clonotype was seen a few times. The chain uses TRBV20-1 and TRBJ2-7, with 7 positions matching TRBD2. The germline V gene has CDR1 DFQATT and CDR2 SNEGSKA (reference sequence). Germline trimming cut 2 bases from V and 2 bases from J; bases unmatched to any gene: 9. CDR3 length: 15 residues. CDR3 DNA sequence: TGCAGTGCTAGACAGTCCTACCGGGAGGCCTACGAGCAGTACTTC. Amino acids: CSARQSYREAYEQYF.

At least ten counts were recorded for this clonotype. V and J are TRBV29-1 and TRBJ2-2, with D maybe TRBD1 (6 bases). Germline V gene sequence: CDR1 SQVTM, CDR2 ANQGSEA. The V end was cut by 5 bases, the J end by 2 bases, with 12 bases between. The CDR3 is 14 amino acids. Here the CDR3 reads CSVHGTTNTGELFF. CDR3 sequence (DNA): TGCAGCGTTCACGGGACAACCAACACCGGGGAGCTGTTTTTT.

CDR3 sequence (DNA): TGTGCCAGCAGCCAAGACACCCGGACTCAGTACTTC. It is translated as CASSQDTRTQYF. The rearrangement uses TRBV4-2 and TRBJ2-4; D gene ambiguous. The CDR3 loop spans 12 amino acids. Germline loops: CDR1 LGHNA, CDR2 YNFKEQ. Trimming took off 0 bases at V and 12 bases at J, with 9 bases between the two ends.

The chain has TRBV6-5 and TRBJ2-5, with 9 bases matching TRBD2. V lost 4 bases to trimming and J lost 1 base; unmatched junction nucleotides: 7. Germline lookup yields CDR1 MNHEY and CDR2 SVGAGI. This CDR3 has 16 residues. This chain's CDR3 is CASSSRMTSGQETQYF. DNA of the CDR3: TGTGCCAGCAGTTCCCGAATGACTAGCGGCCAAGAGACCCAGTACTTC.

This clonotype was picked up a small number of times. This sequence joins TRBV4-1 and TRBJ2-3, with TRBD2 identical over 11 bases. The CDR3 consists of 16 residues. CDR1 and CDR2 from the germline V gene are MGHRA and YSYEKL. Trimming at V came to 5 bases and at J to 0 bases, leaving 4 bases not matched to a gene. The CDR3 region has the DNA TGCGCCAGCAGCTCCAGACTAGCGGGAAGCACAGATACGCAGTATTTT. It translates to CASSSRLAGSTDTQYF.

This clonotype was observed at least ten times. This chain uses TRBV12-3 or TRBV12-4 with TRBJ2-1; D not resolved. There are 13 residues in the CDR3. Trimming stripped 1 base from V and 7 bases from J, with 8 bases between. The CDR3 sequence: CASSLVAVNEQFF. The CDR3 coding sequence is TGTGCCAGCAGTTTAGTAGCTGTTAATGAGCAGTTCTTC.

This clonotype was seen a handful of times. V is TRBV28 and J is TRBJ1-1; weak D call: TRBD1 (5 bases). The CDR3 covers 17 residues. Trimming took 7 bases from V and 4 from J, leaving 25 bases between them. CDR1 and CDR2 from the germline V gene are MDHEN and SYDVKM. Written as DNA, the CDR3 is TGTGCCAGCATTCCCACCCGATGGGGCCGCTTTCGCACTGAAGCTTTCTTT. It translates to CASIPTRWGRFRTEAFF.

The table lists this clonotype with many counts. The J gene is TRBJ2-5, the V gene TRBV29-1; D gene unclear. Trimming left V 4 bases short and J 5 bases short, with 11 bases between. CDR1 is SQVTM and CDR2 is ANQGSEA in the germline V gene. CDR3 size: 12 residues. The CDR3 reads CSVAGVGETQYF. CDR3 DNA sequence: TGCAGCGTTGCTGGGGTCGGGGAGACCCAGTACTTC.

This clonotype was seen repeatedly, ten times or more. The rearrangement uses TRBV7-3 and TRBJ2-1, with D tentatively TRBD2 (6 bases). CDR1 is SGHTA, CDR2 FQGTGA, per germline. The length of the CDR3 is 15 residues. V lost 4 bases and J lost 0, with 10 bases in between. CDR3 sequence reads: CASSSATSSYNEQFF. CDR3 nucleotide sequence: TGTGCCAGCAGCTCGGCGACTAGCTCCTACAATGAGCAGTTCTTC. Using reference TRBV7-3 and TRBJ2-1 for the parts outside the CDR3, the full variable domain is GAGVSQTPSNKVTEKGKYVELRCDPISGHTALYWYRQSLGQGPEFLIYFQGTGAADDSGLPNDRFFAVRPEGSVSTLKIQRTERGDSAVYLCASSSATSSYNEQFFGPGTRLTVL.

This clonotype appeared many times. The chain is built from TRBV12-3 or TRBV12-4 and TRBJ2-5, with D tentatively TRBD1 (6 bases). The CDR3 loop spans 14 amino acids. The ends were cut back, 1 base at V and 0 bases at J, with 6 bases in the middle. In DNA, the CDR3 is TGTGCCAGCAGTTTAGGACAGGACCAAGAGACCCAGTACTTC. Translation gives CASSLGQDQETQYF.

This clonotype came up a few times. The CDR3 is CASSRLAQETQYF. Here the CDR3 DNA reads TGCGCCAGCAGCCGACTAGCCCAAGAGACCCAGTACTTC. The chain couples TRBV4-1 to TRBJ2-5; 7 bases align to TRBD2. There are 13 residues in the CDR3. V shed 4 bases and J 1 base; nucleotides not matched to a gene: 0. Germline V gene data show CDR1 as MGHRA and CDR2 as YSYEKL.

This chain uses TRBV10-3 with TRBJ2-6; the D is unclear. The germline CDR1 and CDR2 sequences are ENHRY and SYGVKD. Trimming took 4 bases from V and 2 from J, leaving 15 bases between them. CDR3 length equals 17 residues. CDR3 in DNA: TGTGCCATCAGTGTCCCCCCAGGAGAGCCTGGGGCCAACGTCCTGACTTTC. Its protein is CAISVPPGEPGANVLTF.

This clonotype has a count of ten or more. The chain joins TRBV7-6 to TRBJ2-7, with TRBD2 as a possible D gene (6 bases). Germline loops: CDR1 SGHVS, CDR2 FNYEAQ. With 1 base removed from V and 2 bases from J, the gap between germline ends came to 12 bases. The CDR3 extends over 15 amino acids. In DNA, the CDR3 is TGTGCCAGCAGCTTAGAAGGAGGGCGGACCTACGAGCAGTACTTC. Amino acids: CASSLEGGRTYEQYF.

Many counts were recorded for this clonotype. This chain joins TRBV5-6 and TRBJ2-5, with 8 bases identical to TRBD1. The length of the CDR3 is 14 residues. Germline loops: CDR1 SGHDT, CDR2 YYEEEE. Trimming removed 3 bases from V and 1 base from J; junction bases left unmatched: 2. Here the CDR3 reads CASSSGQGQETQYF. In DNA form, the CDR3 reads TGTGCCAGCAGCTCCGGACAGGGCCAAGAGACCCAGTACTTC. The whole variable domain, remainder taken from reference TRBV5-6 and TRBJ2-5, is DAGVTQSPTHLIKTRGQQVTLRCSPKSGHDTVSWYQQALGQGPQFIFQYYEEEERQRGNFPDRFSGHQFPNYSSELNVNALLLGDSALYLCASSSGQGQETQYFGPGTRLLVL.

This clonotype was counted only a few times. V usage is TRBV24-1 and J usage is TRBJ2-3; tentative D call: TRBD2 (6 bases). Looked up from germline, CDR1 is KGHDR and CDR2 is SFDVKD. The CDR3 is 13 residues long. Deletions cut 7 bases from V and 4 bases from J, with 11 bases between. The CDR3 loop is CATRGGRADTQYF. In nucleotides, the CDR3 is TGTGCCACCAGGGGAGGTCGGGCAGATACGCAGTATTTT.

In its sample, this clonotype was seen a few times. A junction end diverges from the germline sequence, so it may reflect a read error. J is TRBJ1-2 and V is TRBV5-6; D call uncertain. The CDR3 covers 13 residues. CDR1 and CDR2 (germline): SGHDT, YYEEEE. The CDR3 DNA reads as TGTGCCAGCACCTTGGTTGTTAACTATGGCTACACCTTC. Translated, it gives CASTLVVNYGYTF.

The chain uses TRBV11-1 and TRBJ1-1, with D possibly TRBD1 on 6 matching bases. The CDR3 spans 17 residues. V was pared by 5 bases and J by 1 base, with 20 bases between. In germline, CDR1 is SGHAT, CDR2 FQDESV (reference sequence). As DNA, the CDR3 is TGTGCCAGCAGCCCACAAGGGGGGACATCCCCGAACACTGAAGCTTTCTTT. This sequence encodes CASSPQGGTSPNTEAFF.

This clonotype has a handful of counts. This chain links TRBV7-8 with TRBJ2-3; 7 nucleotides line up with TRBD1. This CDR3 spans 15 amino acids. The germline gives CDR1 SGHVS, CDR2 FQNEAQ. Losses at the gene ends were 6 bases for V and 8 bases for J; bases not matched to a gene: 14. The CDR3 region has the DNA TGTGCCAGCAGTCGACAGGGTCCAGCTGTGGGTACGCAGTATTTT. Protein: CASSRQGPAVGTQYF.